This TCR beta chain originates from a study of OX40 agonist ivuxolimab in advanced cancers. As for the study in general: Cohort: more than 75% men, mean age about 60, aged about 23 to 80.

Germline CDR1 and CDR2: SGHRS and YFSETQ. The CDR3 totals 13 residues. With V trimmed by 4 bases and J by 5 bases, 2 bases remained unmatched. TCRdb's table, derived via immunoSEQ multiplex PCR, lists solely in-frame clones and lacks some. The sample yields 45,000 to 55,000 clones, roughly 88% seen once. The chain links TRBV5-1 to TRBJ2-2; 7 bases fit TRBD2. This clonotype was obtained from an adult with an advanced solid tumor such as melanoma, head and neck, liver or kidney cancer. The material was CD4+ or CD8+ T cells sorted from blood, obtained in a trial of the OX40 agonist ivuxolimab. DNA for the CDR3: TGCGCCAGCAGCAGGACTAGTACCGGGGAGCTGTTTTTT. This codes for CASSRTSTGELFF.